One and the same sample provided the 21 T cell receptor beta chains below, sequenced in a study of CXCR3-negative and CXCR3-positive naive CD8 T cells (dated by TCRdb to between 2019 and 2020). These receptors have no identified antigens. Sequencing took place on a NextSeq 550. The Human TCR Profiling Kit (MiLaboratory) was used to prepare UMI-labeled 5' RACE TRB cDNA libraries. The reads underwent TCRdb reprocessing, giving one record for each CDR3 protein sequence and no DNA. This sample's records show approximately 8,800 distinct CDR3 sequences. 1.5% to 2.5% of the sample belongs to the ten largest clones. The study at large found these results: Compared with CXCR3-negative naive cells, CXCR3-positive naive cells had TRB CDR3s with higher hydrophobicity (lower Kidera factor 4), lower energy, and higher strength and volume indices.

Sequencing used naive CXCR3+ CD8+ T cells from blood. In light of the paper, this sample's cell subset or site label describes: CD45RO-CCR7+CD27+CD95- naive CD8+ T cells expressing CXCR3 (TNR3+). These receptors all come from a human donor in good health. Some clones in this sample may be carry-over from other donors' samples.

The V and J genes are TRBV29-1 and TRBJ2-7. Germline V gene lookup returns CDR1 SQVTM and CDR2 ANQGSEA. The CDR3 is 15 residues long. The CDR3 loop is CSVEFLNKGLYDQYF.

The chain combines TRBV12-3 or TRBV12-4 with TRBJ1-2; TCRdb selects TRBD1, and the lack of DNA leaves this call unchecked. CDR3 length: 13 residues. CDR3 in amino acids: CASSLGQIYGYTF.

The CDR3 region is CSAFGTPRLLYGYTF. The chain carries TRBV20-1 and TRBJ1-2; TCRdb's D gene call, TRBD1, goes unchecked for lack of DNA. The V gene's germline CDR1 is DFQATT and CDR2 SNEGSKA (reference sequence). The CDR3 covers 15 residues.

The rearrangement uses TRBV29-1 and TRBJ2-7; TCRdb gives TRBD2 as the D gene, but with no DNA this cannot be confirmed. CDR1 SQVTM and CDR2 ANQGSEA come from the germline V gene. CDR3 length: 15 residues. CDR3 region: CSVLPGLAETYEQYF.

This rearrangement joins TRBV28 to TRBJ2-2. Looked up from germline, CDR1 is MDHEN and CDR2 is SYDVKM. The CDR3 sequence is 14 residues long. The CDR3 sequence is CASSLVLNTGELFF. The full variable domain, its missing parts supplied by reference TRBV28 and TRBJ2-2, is DVKVTQSSRYLVKRTGEKVFLECVQDMDHENMFWYRQDPGLGLRLIYFSYDVKMKEKGDIPEGYSVSREKKERFSLILESASTNQTSMYLCASSLVLNTGELFFGEGSRLTVL.

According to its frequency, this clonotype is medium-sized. The CDR3 protein is CASKPGPLYEPQHF. The genes are TRBV27 and TRBJ1-5. This CDR3 has 14 residues. Germline-derived CDR1 and CDR2 are MNHEY and SMNVEV (reference sequence).

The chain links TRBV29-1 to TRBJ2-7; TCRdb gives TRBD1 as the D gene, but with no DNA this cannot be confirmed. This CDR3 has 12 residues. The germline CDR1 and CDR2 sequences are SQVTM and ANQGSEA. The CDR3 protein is CSAAGTGNEQYF.

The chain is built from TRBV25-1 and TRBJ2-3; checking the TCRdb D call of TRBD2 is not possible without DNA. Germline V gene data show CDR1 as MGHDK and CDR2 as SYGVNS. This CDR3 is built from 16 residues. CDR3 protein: CASSGYSGGSTDTQYF.

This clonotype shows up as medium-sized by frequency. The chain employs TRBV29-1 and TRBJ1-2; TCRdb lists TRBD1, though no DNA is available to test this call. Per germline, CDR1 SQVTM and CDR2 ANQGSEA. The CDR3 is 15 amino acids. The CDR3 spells CSVEVAETGVYGYTF.

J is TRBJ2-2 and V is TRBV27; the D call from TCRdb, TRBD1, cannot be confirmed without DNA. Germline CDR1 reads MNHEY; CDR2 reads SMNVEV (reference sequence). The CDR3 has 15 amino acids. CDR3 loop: CASSVGQGWTGELFF.

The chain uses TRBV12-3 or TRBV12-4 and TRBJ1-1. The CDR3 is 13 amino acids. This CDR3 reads CASIGNLNTEAFF.

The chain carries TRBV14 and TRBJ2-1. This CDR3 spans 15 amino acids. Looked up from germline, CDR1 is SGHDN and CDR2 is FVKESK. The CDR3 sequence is CASSQRLSSYNEQFF.

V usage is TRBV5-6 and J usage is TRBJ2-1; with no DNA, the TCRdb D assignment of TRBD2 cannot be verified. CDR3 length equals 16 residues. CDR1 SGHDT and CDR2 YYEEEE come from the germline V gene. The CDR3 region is CASSPGGVSSYNEQFF.

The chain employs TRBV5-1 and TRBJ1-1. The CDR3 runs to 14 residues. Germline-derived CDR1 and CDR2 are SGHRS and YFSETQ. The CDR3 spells CASSLAVLNTEAFF.

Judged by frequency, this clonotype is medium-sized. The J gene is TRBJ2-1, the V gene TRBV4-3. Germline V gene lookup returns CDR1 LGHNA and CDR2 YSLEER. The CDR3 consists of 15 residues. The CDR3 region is CASSQAQTSYNEQFF.

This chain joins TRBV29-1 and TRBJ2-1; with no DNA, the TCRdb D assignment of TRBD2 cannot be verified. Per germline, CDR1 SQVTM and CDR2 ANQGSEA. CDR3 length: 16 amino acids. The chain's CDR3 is CSVDGASGRTGDEQFF.

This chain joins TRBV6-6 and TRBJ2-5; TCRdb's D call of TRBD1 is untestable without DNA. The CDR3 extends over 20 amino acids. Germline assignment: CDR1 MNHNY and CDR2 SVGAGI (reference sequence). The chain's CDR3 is CASSYSPEGAGEVWEETQYF.

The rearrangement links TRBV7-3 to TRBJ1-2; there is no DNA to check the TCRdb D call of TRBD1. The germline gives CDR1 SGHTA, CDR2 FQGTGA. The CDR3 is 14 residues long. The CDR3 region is CASSPDSSNYGYTF. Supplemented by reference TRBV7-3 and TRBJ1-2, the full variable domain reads GAGVSQTPSNKVTEKGKYVELRCDPISGHTALYWYRQSLGQGPEFLIYFQGTGAADDSGLPNDRFFAVRPEGSVSTLKIQRTERGDSAVYLCASSPDSSNYGYTFGSGTRLTVV.

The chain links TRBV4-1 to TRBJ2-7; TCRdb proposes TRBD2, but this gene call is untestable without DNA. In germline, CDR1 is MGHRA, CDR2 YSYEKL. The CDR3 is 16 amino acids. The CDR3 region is CASSQKNPSGTYEQYF.

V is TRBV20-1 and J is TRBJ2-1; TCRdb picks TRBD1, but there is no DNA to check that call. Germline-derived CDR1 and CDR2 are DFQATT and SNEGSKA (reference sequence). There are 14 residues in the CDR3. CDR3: CSAPGQENYNEQFF.

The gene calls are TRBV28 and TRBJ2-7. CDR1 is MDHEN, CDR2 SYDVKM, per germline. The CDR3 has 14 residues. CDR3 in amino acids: CASSSPWRTYEQYF. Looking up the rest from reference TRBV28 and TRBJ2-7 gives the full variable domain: DVKVTQSSRYLVKRTGEKVFLECVQDMDHENMFWYRQDPGLGLRLIYFSYDVKMKEKGDIPEGYSVSREKKERFSLILESASTNQTSMYLCASSSPWRTYEQYFGPGTRLTVT.